These 10 T cell receptor beta chains were sequenced from one sample in a study of sequential checkpoint blockade in melanoma. Noted treatment: randomized to nivolumab then ipilimumab (arm A) or the reverse (arm B). Repertoires were generated with immunoSEQ multiplex PCR, while TCRdb's copy carries only in-frame clones and drops some. The table lists fewer than 35,000 clones, 80% to 90% of them singletons. This specimen consisted of CD8+ T cells sorted from blood (inferred from file names), obtained from a patient given nivolumab and ipilimumab in sequence. Every receptor here comes from a human donor with melanoma.

This rearrangement joins TRBV27 to TRBJ2-2; weak D call: TRBD2 (7 bases). CDR3 length: 17 residues. CDR1 and CDR2 from the germline V gene are MNHEY and SMNVEV (reference sequence). Trimming took 3 bases from V and 6 from J, leaving 20 bases between them. As DNA, the CDR3 is TGTGCCAGCAGTTTGGATGTGGATGCGGGGGCGGCCGGGGAGCTGTTTTTT. As protein: CASSLDVDAGAAGELFF.

The chain carries TRBV5-5 and TRBJ2-7; 14 nucleotides match TRBD2. The CDR3 runs to 15 residues. J was trimmed by 4 bases and V by 4 bases; bases with no gene match: 4. Germline V gene sequence: CDR1 SGHKS, CDR2 YYEKEE (reference sequence). The CDR3 protein is CASSLTSGRGYEQYF. In DNA form, the CDR3 reads TGTGCCAGCAGCCTGACTAGCGGGAGGGGTTACGAGCAGTACTTC.

V gene TRBV7-9 combines with J gene TRBJ1-5; D perhaps matches TRBD1 (5 bases). Deletions cut 3 bases from V and 3 bases from J, with 9 bases between. The germline V gene has CDR1 SEHNR and CDR2 FQNEAQ (reference sequence). The CDR3 runs to 14 residues. As DNA, the CDR3 is TGTGCCAGCAGCTTGGGGGGACTCAATCAGCCCCAGCATTTT. Translation: CASSLGGLNQPQHF.

This rearrangement joins TRBV28 to TRBJ2-2, with no clear D. V shed 1 base and J shed 0 bases, with 3 bases lying between them. The germline V gene encodes CDR1 MDHEN and CDR2 SYDVKM. This CDR3 has 14 amino acids. CDR3 sequence: CASSLFTNTGELFF. The CDR3, as DNA: TGTGCCAGCAGTTTATTCACGAACACCGGGGAGCTGTTTTTT. Filled out from reference TRBV28 and TRBJ2-2, the complete variable domain reads DVKVTQSSRYLVKRTGEKVFLECVQDMDHENMFWYRQDPGLGLRLIYFSYDVKMKEKGDIPEGYSVSREKKERFSLILESASTNQTSMYLCASSLFTNTGELFFGEGSRLTVL.

The chain couples TRBV14 to TRBJ2-1; unclear D gene. CDR1 is SGHDN and CDR2 is FVKESK in the germline V gene. There are 14 residues in the CDR3. The germline V and J ends were trimmed by 1 base and 6 bases, with 10 bases remaining between them. CDR3 nucleotides: TGTGCCAGCAGCCAAGTGGTGTTCGGCAATGAGCAGTTCTTC. This translates into CASSQVVFGNEQFF.

The gene calls are TRBV4-1 and TRBJ2-5; a weak D match, TRBD1 (6 bases). The closer fit of TRBJ2-7 to the DNA end suggests the J call may be wrong. The germline V gene encodes CDR1 MGHRA and CDR2 YSYEKL. This CDR3 is built from 14 residues. The CDR3 sequence: CASSQDQGYYEQYF. The CDR3 DNA reads TGCGCCAGCAGCCAAGACCAGGGGTACTACGAGCAGTACTTC.

The chain uses TRBV4-3 and TRBJ2-7; 7 bases agree with TRBD1. The junction had 3 bases not matched to a gene; V was cut back by 1 base and J by 3 bases. From germline, CDR1 is LGHNA and CDR2 YSLEER. The CDR3 covers 14 residues. The CDR3 nucleotides read TGCGCCAGCAGCCAAGGGCACAGGGGCTACGAGCAGTACTTC. Its protein product is CASSQGHRGYEQYF.

This chain uses TRBV10-3 with TRBJ2-1, with 7 bases aligning to TRBD2. V gave up 3 bases and J gave up 2 bases; unmatched junction bases: 4. This CDR3 region has 15 residues. Germline V gene lookup returns CDR1 ENHRY and CDR2 SYGVKD. This chain's CDR3 is CAISESGEPYNEQFF. The CDR3 DNA reads as TGTGCCATCAGTGAAAGCGGGGAGCCCTACAATGAGCAGTTCTTC.

The V and J genes are TRBV29-1 and TRBJ2-1; 8 bases are a match to TRBD2. Germline CDR1 SQVTM, CDR2 ANQGSEA. V was pared by 6 bases and J by 6 bases, with 10 bases of the junction left unmatched. CDR3 length: 14 residues. The CDR3 region is CSVAGTRKGNEQFF. CDR3 DNA: TGCAGCGTAGCCGGGACTAGAAAGGGCAATGAGCAGTTCTTC.

This chain joins TRBV5-1 and TRBJ2-7; D unresolved. Germline assignment: CDR1 SGHRS and CDR2 YFSETQ. Trimming shortened V by 2 bases and J by 4 bases, and 10 bases separated the two germline ends. This CDR3 region has 13 residues. CDR3 loop: CASSLRVGYEQYF. DNA for the CDR3: TGCGCCAGCAGCTTACGGGTTGGATACGAGCAGTACTTC.